A selection of T cell receptor beta chains follows, all from one sample in a study of blood T cells in healthy people across ages. One entry per CDR3 protein, called by TCRdb with MiXCR from the 5' RACE reads. The table includes some 290,000 distinct CDR3 sequences, around 27% detected once. The sequencing input was blood. These receptors all come from a woman aged 70-85 years in good health. Each CDR3 is given with its conserved first and last residue. Fields, in order: CDR3 protein, CDR3 DNA, J gene, D gene, V gene, clone size. A D gene is named only where the DNA matches it firmly. The size field is filled for only some rows; it gives once, few, many or a size class.

CDR3 protein: CSVALDRGPEAFF; CDR3 DNA: TGCAGCGTTGCTTTGGACAGGGGCCCTGAAGCTTTCTTT; J gene: TRBJ1-1; D gene: TRBD1; V gene: TRBV29-1; clone size: many
CDR3 protein: CSALGGPSSYNEQFF; CDR3 DNA: TGCAGCGCCCTGGGCGGCCCCAGCTCCTACAATGAGCAGTTCTTC; J gene: TRBJ2-1; D gene: NA; V gene: TRBV29-1; clone size: few
CDR3 protein: CASSVVGGSEAFF; CDR3 DNA: TGTGCCAGCAGCGTAGTAGGGGGAAGTGAAGCTTTCTTT; J gene: TRBJ1-1; D gene: NA; V gene: TRBV9; clone size: NA
CDR3 protein: CASGLGPLGTSRNEQFF; CDR3 DNA: TGTGCTAGTGGTTTGGGCCCCCTAGGGACTAGCCGCAATGAGCAGTTCTTC; J gene: TRBJ2-1; D gene: TRBD2; V gene: TRBV12-5; clone size: few
CDR3 protein: CANSLDLQAGDGYTF; CDR3 DNA: TGTGCCAACAGCTTGGATCTCCAGGCGGGGGATGGCTACACCTTC; J gene: TRBJ1-2; D gene: NA; V gene: TRBV5-5; clone size: few
CDR3 protein: CASSPDRGPGYTF; CDR3 DNA: TGCGCCAGCAGCCCGGACAGGGGGCCTGGCTACACCTTC; J gene: TRBJ1-2; D gene: TRBD1; V gene: TRBV5-1; clone size: few
CDR3 protein: CASSLTGEKLFF; CDR3 DNA: TGTGCCAGCAGTTTAACAGGTGAAAAACTGTTTTTT; J gene: TRBJ1-4; D gene: NA; V gene: TRBV6-1; clone size: few
CDR3 protein: CASTQGAPLETQYF; CDR3 DNA: TGCGCCAGCACTCAGGGGGCGCCCCTAGAGACCCAGTACTTC; J gene: TRBJ2-5; D gene: TRBD1; V gene: TRBV10-1; clone size: many
CDR3 protein: CATSSGLAILAKNIQYF; CDR3 DNA: TGTGCCACCAGCAGCGGACTAGCGATTCTAGCCAAAAACATTCAGTACTTC; J gene: TRBJ2-4; D gene: TRBD2; V gene: TRBV15; clone size: NA
CDR3 protein: CASSQGFGDTQYF; CDR3 DNA: TGCGCCAGCAGCCAAGGTTTCGGGGATACGCAGTATTTT; J gene: TRBJ2-3; D gene: NA; V gene: TRBV4-1; clone size: NA
CDR3 protein: CASSLVGDEAFF; CDR3 DNA: TGTGCCAGCAGCTTAGTGGGAGATGAAGCTTTCTTC; J gene: TRBJ1-1; D gene: NA; V gene: TRBV7-2; clone size: NA
CDR3 protein: CASSRGGVEETQYF; CDR3 DNA: TGTGCCAGCAGCCGTGGGGGGGTCGAGGAGACCCAGTACTTC; J gene: TRBJ2-5; D gene: TRBD2; V gene: TRBV9; clone size: NA
CDR3 protein: CASSHTTGDTQYF; CDR3 DNA: TGTGCCAGCAGCCATACCACGGGGGATACGCAGTATTTT; J gene: TRBJ2-3; D gene: NA; V gene: TRBV7-2; clone size: few
CDR3 protein: CASRLLGQETQYF; CDR3 DNA: TGTGCCAGCAGGCTACTAGGCCAAGAGACCCAGTACTTC; J gene: TRBJ2-5; D gene: NA; V gene: TRBV6-2/TRBV6-3; clone size: NA
CDR3 protein: CASSPGQRIEAFF; CDR3 DNA: TGTGCCAGCTCACCGGGGCAACGGATTGAAGCTTTCTTT; J gene: TRBJ1-1; D gene: NA; V gene: TRBV18; clone size: NA
CDR3 protein: CASSLASQGASYEQYF; CDR3 DNA: TGTGCCAGCAGCTTAGCCTCACAGGGGGCCTCCTACGAGCAGTACTTC; J gene: TRBJ2-7; D gene: TRBD1; V gene: TRBV7-2; clone size: few
CDR3 protein: CASSPGTGLSTDTQYF; CDR3 DNA: TGTGCCAGCAGCCCGGGGACAGGGCTGAGCACAGATACGCAGTATTTT; J gene: TRBJ2-3; D gene: TRBD1; V gene: TRBV7-8; clone size: few